This is a list of T cell receptor beta chains from one sample in a study of lymphopenia after photon versus proton radiotherapy. Using immunoSEQ multiplex PCR, the repertoire was profiled, and TCRdb retains in-frame clones only, with some absent. The top ten hold approximately 0.72% of the sample, which has tens of thousands of clones, about 94% seen once. Sequenced material: peripheral blood, taken from a patient treated with photon-based radiotherapy. Receptor source: a woman between 45 and 60 years old with cholangiocarcinoma. The conserved cysteine and the conserved F or W are not part of the CDR3 here.

V gene | CDR3 protein
TRBV7-2 | ASSTRLAGAIYNEQF
TRBV7-9 | ASSPSGFSYEQY
TRBV5-1 | ASSLVFRGQGFSPLH
TRBV7-2 | ASSSSRDKRSPLH
TRBV30 | AWSVQVHQGGNTIY
TRBV6-6 | ASSYSSGTGGQPQH
TRBV29-1 | SVVGAGVGGYT
TRBV18 | ASSPGDRDYQPQH
TRBV30 | AWSVGRTTEAF
TRBV11-2 | ASSPRRGENTEAF
TRBV10-1 | ASSASSYNEQF
TRBV19 | ASRLNGYPNTEAF
TRBV11-2 | ASSLEAGIYGYT
TRBV9 | ASSVGGSMNTEAF
TRBV19 | ASRQGVNEQF
TRBV7-8 | ASSSHSGNTIY
TRBV21-1 | ASSTRRASYNEQF
TRBV10-2 | ASSDWGLEETQY
TRBV30 | AWSVWRGIPSGANVLT
TRBV29-1 | SVEEGSGVSGELF
TRBV6-1 | ASRGDGRMGVLH
TRBV15 | ATSRDRAVISGANVLT
TRBV5-1 | ASSFWTSENTGELF
TRBV25-1 | ASSEFGEPSEKLF